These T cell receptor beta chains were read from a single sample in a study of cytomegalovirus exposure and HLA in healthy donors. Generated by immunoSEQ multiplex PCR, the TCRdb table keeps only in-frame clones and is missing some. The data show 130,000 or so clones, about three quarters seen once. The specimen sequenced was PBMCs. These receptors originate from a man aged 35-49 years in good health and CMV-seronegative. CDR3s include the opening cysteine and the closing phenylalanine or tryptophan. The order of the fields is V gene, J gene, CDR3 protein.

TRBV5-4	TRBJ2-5	CASRLEVGQETQYF
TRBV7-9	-	CASSPGLYEQYF
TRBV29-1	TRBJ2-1	CSVGGGSRDEQFF
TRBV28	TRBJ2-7	CASSFLGTGVDEQYF
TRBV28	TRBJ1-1	CASSSLPGDTEAFF
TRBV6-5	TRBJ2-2	CASSYSGQGTGELFF
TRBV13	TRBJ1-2	CASSYDRLANYGYTF
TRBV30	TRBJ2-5	CACASWTVEGTQYF
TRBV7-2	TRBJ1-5	CASSSGELFSNQPQHF
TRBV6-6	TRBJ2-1	CASSYTDREQFF
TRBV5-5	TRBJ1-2	CASSLGGAGAAGYGYTF
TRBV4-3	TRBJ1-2	CASSQRQGMNYGYTF
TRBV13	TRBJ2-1	CASSRRGGPYNEQFF
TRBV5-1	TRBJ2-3	CASSLSGGRDTQYF
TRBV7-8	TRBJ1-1	CASSSRQGYMNTEAFF
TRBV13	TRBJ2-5	CASSLGLIGGDPQETQYF
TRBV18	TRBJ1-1	CASSARTGAVSGTEAFF
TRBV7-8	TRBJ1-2	CASSQVGGWGYTF
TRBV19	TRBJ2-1	CASSGLAGVGNEQFF
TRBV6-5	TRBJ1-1	CASSYRGLNTEAFF
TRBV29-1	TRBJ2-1	CSVFGLAGGYNEQFF
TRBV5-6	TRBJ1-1	CASSFWEWPEAFF
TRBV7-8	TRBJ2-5	CASSNLGLAGVMETQYF
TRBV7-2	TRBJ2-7	CASSSGERRSDLSYEQYF
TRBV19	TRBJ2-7	CASSISVTYEQYF
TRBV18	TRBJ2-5	CASSQGQAEVEQYF
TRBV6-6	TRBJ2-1	CASSPRDYNEQFF
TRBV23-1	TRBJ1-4	CASSQSPGVEGRDEKLFF
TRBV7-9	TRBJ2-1	CASSFSTGVDEQFF
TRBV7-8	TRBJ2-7	CASTRQGAYEQYF
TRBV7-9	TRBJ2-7	CASSPGTGGAGRYEQYF
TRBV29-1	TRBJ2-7	CSYLKDRAGEQYF
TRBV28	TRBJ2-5	CASRRQGAKETQYF
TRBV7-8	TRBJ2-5	CASSFRPDEWEEGKETQYF
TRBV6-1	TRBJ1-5	CATKDRNIQPQHF
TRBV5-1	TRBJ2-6	CASSLRRDRAGANGLTF
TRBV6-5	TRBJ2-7	CASRYRDRDYEQYF
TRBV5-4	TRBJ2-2	CASSLEGWGTADTGELFF
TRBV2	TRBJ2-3	CASSWTTSTDTQYF
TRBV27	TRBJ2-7	CASSLQVNSYEQYF
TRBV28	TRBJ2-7	CASGRSGGAFEQYF
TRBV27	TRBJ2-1	CASSLLGETGSYNEQFF
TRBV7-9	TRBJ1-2	CASTDREVVGYTF
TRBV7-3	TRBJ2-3	CASSLISSGGADTQYF
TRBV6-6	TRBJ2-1	CASQGQSDNEQFF
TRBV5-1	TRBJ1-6	CASSLHGEAAPLHF
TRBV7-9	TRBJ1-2	CASRSLTGRDYGYTF
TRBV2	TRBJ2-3	CASSISGRVTSTDTQYF
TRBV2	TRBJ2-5	CASGGGPETQYF
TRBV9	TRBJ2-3	CASSASTGPDYTDTQYF